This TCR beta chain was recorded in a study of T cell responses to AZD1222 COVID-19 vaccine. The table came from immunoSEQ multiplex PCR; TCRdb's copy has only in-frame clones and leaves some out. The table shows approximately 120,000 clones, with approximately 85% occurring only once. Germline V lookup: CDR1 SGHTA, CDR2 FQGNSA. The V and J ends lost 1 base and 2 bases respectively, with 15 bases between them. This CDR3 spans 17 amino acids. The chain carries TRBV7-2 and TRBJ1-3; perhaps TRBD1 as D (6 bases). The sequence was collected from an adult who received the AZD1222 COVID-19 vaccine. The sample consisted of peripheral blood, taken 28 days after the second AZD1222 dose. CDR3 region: CASSLVGGPLAGNTIYF. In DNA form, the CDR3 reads TGTGCCAGCAGCTTAGTGGGGGGCCCTTTGGCTGGAAACACCATATATTTT.